This note documents a single TCR beta chain sequence. This entry comes from a study of blood T cell repertoires in COVID-19. As processed by the authors: By means of reference gene primer amplification, nucleated cell counts were estimated. Here immunoSEQ multiplex PCR was the method, and the copy in TCRdb shows in-frame clones only, minus some. V and J calls and clone size are copied from that table; D and trimming were computed from the DNA. The profile covers fewer than 700,000 clones, with roughly nine tenths appearing a single time and roughly 8% taken by the ten largest. The sample was peripheral blood. The source is a woman in her fifties or sixties with COVID-19, enrolled during active disease.

As DNA, the CDR3 is TGTGCCAGCAGCCGGACAGGTCGGGATACGCAGTATTTT. Translating it yields CASSRTGRDTQYF. This rearrangement joins TRBV11-2 to TRBJ2-3; 7 nucleotides agree with TRBD1. V was pared by 5 bases and J by 6 bases, with 5 bases of the junction left unmatched. The CDR3 consists of 13 residues. Looked up from germline, CDR1 is SGHAT and CDR2 is FQNNGV. Full variable domain (missing parts from reference TRBV11-2 and TRBJ2-3): EAGVAQSPRYKIIEKRQSVAFWCNPISGHATLYWYQQILGQGPKLLIQFQNNGVVDDSQLPKDRFSAERLKGVDSTLKIQPAKLEDSAVYLCASSRTGRDTQYFGPGTRLTVL.